This TCR beta chain stems from a study of blood T cell repertoires in COVID-19 (dated by TCRdb to about 2020). Regarding the complete study: Collaborator samples came from the United States, Italy and Spain and covered acute and convalescent phases of COVID-19. The repertoires were released in a freely available public database intended as a resource for research on the immune response to SARS-CoV-2. The samples were drawn from the first 160 participants of the ongoing ImmuneRACE study and from 950 to 1,500 subjects provided by 6 global collaborators. HLA class I and class II types, where available, came from metadata supplied by the sample provider rather than from assay-based typing. The dataset comprised deeply sampled blood TCRbeta repertoires from subjects exposed to, actively infected with, or recovered from COVID-19. The material from the prospective study consisted of cDNA or gDNA derived from T cells, B-cell-depleted T cells, or PBMCs. A de-identified subject ID, COVID-19 status, age in years and sex were almost always included in the sample metadata.

Trimming takes 8 bases from V and 12 bases from J, and the germline ends sit 22 bases apart. The CDR1 and CDR2 encoded by the germline V gene are SNHLY and FYNNEI. The cysteine opens and the phenylalanine closes a CDR3 of 14 amino acids. Only the CDR3 DNA is retained, 42 bases long and in frame from the first base. Points the paper makes about the study in general: The amount of clinical and demographic metadata varied by source and participant and was provided uncurated.

Each collaborating institution followed its own protocols to collect whole blood in K2EDTA tubes. For TCRbeta analysis, collaborators shipped samples in one of three forms: frozen whole blood, isolated PBMCs, or DNA extracted from either of those sample types. The immunoSEQ Assay, a bias-controlled multiplex PCR, was used to amplify TCRbeta CDR3 regions from genomic DNA. In the original analysis: The number of nucleated cells in each sample was estimated from the amplification of reference gene primers within the assay. To quantify the absolute abundance of each unique TCRbeta CDR3 rearrangement, sequence reads were collapsed and filtered. For each sample, productive Simpson clonality was calculated by taking the square root of Simpson's diversity index across productive rearrangements. The immuneACCESS repertoire file appears here via TCRdb, limited to in-frame rearrangements. These files lack a portion of the clones; in checked studies, under half of the deficit traces to unresolved V genes, and the cause of the others is not known. Clonal size and the V and J genes are those of that table, whereas D and trimming came from the DNA. This sample comprises 100,000 to 150,000 clones, approximately 82% of them detected only once. Roughly 10% of the sample comes from the top ten.

Concerning this clone: Its antigen remains undetermined. No much larger clone exists at a distance of one base, and base qualities are not known.

Here the chain combines TRBV2 and TRBJ1-4; TRBD1 could be the D gene, as 6 bases match. The sample taken for sequencing was peripheral blood. The clonotype originates from a man in his 60s with acute or convalescent COVID-19. The nucleotides read TGTGCCAGCCGGTTTCGGCAGGGGCAGAGAGAACTGTTTTTT. Its translation is CASRFRQGQRELFF.